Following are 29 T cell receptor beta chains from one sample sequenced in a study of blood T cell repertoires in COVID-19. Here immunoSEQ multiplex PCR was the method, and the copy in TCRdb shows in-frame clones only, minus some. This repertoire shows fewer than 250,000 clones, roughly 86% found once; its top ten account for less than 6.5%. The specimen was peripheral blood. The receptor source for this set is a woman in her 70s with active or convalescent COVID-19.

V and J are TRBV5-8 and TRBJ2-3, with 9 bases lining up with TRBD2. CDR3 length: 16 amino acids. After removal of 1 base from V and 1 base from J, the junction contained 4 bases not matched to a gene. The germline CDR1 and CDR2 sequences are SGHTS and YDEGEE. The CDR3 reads CASSLRAGGGTDTQYF. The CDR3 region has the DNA TGTGCCAGCAGCTTGAGGGCGGGAGGGGGCACAGATACGCAGTATTTT.

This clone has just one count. CDR3 coding DNA: TGTGCCAGCAGTTTCCCAGGGCCCCCTGAAGCTTTCTTT. Translation gives CASSFPGPPEAFF. The chain carries TRBV12-3 or TRBV12-4 and TRBJ1-1, with D perhaps matching TRBD1 (5 bases). Trimming cost V 3 bases and J 6 bases, with 11 bases left between them. This CDR3 has 13 residues.

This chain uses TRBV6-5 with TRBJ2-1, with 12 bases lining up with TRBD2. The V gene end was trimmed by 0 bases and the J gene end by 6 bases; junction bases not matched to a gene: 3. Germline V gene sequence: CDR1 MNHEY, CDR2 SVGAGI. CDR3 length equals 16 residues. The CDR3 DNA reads TGTGCCAGCAGTTACTCCCCTAGCGGGAGGGGCAATGAGCAGTTCTTC. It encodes CASSYSPSGRGNEQFF.

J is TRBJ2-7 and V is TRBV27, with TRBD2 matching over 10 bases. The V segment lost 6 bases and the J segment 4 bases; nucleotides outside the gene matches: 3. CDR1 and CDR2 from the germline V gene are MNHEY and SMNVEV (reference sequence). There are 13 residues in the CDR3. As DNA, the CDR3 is TGTGCCAGCAGGTGGACTAGCGGTTACGAGCAGTACTTC. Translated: CASRWTSGYEQYF.

CDR3 loop: CATQRGGISTDTQYF. The DNA of the CDR3 is TGTGCCACTCAGAGAGGAGGGATTAGCACAGATACGCAGTATTTT. The V and J genes are TRBV27 and TRBJ2-3, with D possibly TRBD2 on 6 matching bases. V lost 10 bases, J lost 0 bases, and 17 bases lay in between. The CDR3 is 15 amino acids. Germline-derived CDR1 and CDR2 are MNHEY and SMNVEV (reference sequence).

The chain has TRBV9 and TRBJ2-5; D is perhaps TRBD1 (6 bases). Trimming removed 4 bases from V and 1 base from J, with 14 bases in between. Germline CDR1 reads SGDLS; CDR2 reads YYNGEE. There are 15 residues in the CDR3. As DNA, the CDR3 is TGTGCCAGCAGCCCCCTGGGACACACCCAAGAGACCCAGTACTTC. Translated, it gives CASSPLGHTQETQYF.

CDR3 region: CSVEPVGNTIYF. CDR3 DNA: TGCAGCGTTGAACCAGTTGGAAACACCATATATTTT. The V call is TRBV29-1, the J call TRBJ1-3, with D uncertain. The CDR3 has 12 amino acids. The germline CDR1 and CDR2 sequences are SQVTM and ANQGSEA. Trimming took 2 bases from V and 3 from J, leaving 5 bases between them.

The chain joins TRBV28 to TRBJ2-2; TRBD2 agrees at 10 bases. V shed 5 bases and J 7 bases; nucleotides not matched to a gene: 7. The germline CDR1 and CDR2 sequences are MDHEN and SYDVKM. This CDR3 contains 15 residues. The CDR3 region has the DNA TGTGCCAGCAGTAAGGGACTAGCGAGCGTCGGGGAGCTGTTTTTT. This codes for CASSKGLASVGELFF.

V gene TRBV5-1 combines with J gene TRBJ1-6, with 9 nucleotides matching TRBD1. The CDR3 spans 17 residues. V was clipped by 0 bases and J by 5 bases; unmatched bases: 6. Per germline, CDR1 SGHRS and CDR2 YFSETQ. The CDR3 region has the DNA TGCGCCAGCAGCTTGGAGTTACGGGACAGGGATAATTCACCCCTCCACTTT. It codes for CASSLELRDRDNSPLHF.

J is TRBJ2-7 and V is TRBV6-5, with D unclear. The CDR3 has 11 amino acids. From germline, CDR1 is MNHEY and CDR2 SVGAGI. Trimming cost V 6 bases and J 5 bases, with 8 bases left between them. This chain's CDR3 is CASSTRHEQYF. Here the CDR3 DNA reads TGTGCCAGCAGCACTCGCCACGAGCAGTACTTC.

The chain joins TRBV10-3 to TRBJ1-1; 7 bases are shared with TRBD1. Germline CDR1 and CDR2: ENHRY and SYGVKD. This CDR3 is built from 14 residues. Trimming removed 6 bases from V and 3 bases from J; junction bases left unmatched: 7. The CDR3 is CAIRRTGGDTEAFF. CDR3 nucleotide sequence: TGTGCCATCAGAAGGACAGGTGGGGACACTGAAGCTTTCTTT.

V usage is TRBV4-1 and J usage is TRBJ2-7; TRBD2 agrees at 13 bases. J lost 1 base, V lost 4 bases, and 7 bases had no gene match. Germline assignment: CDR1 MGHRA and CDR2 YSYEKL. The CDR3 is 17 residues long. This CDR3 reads CASSPRRTSGSSYEQYF. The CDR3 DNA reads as TGCGCCAGCAGCCCCCGAAGGACTAGCGGGAGTTCCTACGAGCAGTACTTC.

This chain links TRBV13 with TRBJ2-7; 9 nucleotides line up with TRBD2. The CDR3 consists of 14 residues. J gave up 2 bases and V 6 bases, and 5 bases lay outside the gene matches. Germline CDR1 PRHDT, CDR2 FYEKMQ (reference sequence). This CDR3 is CASSRRLAAYEQYF. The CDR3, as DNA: TGTGCCAGCAGTCGAAGACTAGCGGCCTACGAGCAGTACTTC.

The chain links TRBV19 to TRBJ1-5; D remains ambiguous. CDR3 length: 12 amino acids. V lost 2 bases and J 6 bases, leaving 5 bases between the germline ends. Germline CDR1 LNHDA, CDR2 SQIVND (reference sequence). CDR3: CASSILPQPQHF. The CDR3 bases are TGTGCCAGTAGTATACTCCCTCAGCCCCAGCATTTT. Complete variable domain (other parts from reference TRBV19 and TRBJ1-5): DGGITQSPKYLFRKEGQNVTLSCEQNLNHDAMYWYRQDPGQGLRLIYYSQIVNDFQKGDIAEGYSVSREKKESFPLTVTSAQKNPTAFYLCASSILPQPQHFGDGTRLSIL.

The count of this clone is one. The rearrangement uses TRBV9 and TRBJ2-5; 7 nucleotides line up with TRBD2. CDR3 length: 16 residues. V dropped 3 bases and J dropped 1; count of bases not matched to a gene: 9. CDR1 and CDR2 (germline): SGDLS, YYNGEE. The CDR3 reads CASSAGRGGGQETQYF. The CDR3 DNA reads TGTGCCAGCAGCGCCGGTCGGGGCGGGGGCCAAGAGACCCAGTACTTC.

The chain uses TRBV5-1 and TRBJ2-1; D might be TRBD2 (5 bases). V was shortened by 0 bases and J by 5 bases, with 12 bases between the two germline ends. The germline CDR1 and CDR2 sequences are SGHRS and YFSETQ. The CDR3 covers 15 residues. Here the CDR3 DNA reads TGCGCCAGCAGCTTGGTGGCTAGCACCCACAATGAGCAGTTCTTC. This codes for CASSLVASTHNEQFF.

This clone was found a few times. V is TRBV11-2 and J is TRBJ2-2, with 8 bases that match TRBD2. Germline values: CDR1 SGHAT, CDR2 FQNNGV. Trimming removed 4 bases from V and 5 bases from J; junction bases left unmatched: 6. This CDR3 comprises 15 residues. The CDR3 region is CASSSGTRVTGELFF. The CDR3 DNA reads TGTGCCAGCAGCTCCGGGACTAGGGTGACCGGGGAGCTGTTTTTT.

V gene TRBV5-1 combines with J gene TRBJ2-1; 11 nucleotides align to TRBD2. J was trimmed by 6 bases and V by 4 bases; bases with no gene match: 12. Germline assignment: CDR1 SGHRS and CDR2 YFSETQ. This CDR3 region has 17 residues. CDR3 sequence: CASSRTSGSSFGNEQFF. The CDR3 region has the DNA TGCGCCAGCAGCAGAACTAGCGGGAGTTCTTTTGGCAATGAGCAGTTCTTC.

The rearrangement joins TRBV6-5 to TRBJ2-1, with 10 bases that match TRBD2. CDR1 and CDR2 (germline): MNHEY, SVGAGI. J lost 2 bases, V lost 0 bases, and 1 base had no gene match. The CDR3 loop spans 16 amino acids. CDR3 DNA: TGTGCCAGCAGTTACTCGACTAGCGGGCCCTACAATGAGCAGTTCTTC. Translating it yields CASSYSTSGPYNEQFF.

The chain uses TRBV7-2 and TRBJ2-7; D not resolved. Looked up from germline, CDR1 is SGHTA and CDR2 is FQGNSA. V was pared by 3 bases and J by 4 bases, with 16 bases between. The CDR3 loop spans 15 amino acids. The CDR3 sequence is CASSLRPTPSYEQYF. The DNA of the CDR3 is TGTGCCAGCAGCTTGAGGCCCACCCCATCATACGAGCAGTACTTC.

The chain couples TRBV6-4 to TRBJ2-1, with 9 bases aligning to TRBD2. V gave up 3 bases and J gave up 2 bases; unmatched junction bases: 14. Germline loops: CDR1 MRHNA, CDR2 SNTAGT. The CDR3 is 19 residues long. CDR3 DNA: TGTGCCAGCAGTGAACACGGGTTGCCTAGCGGGATCACCTACAATGAGCAGTTCTTC. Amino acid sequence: CASSEHGLPSGITYNEQFF.

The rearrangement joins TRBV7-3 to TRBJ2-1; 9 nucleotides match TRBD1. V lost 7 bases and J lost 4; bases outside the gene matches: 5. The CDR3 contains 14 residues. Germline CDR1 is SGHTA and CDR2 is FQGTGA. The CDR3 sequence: CASKVGTGYNEQFF. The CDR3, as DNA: TGTGCCAGCAAGGTTGGGACAGGGTACAATGAGCAGTTCTTC.

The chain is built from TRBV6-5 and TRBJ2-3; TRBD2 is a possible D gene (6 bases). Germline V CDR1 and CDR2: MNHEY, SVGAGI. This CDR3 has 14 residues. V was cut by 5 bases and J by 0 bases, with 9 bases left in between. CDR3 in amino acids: CASSRGTSTDTQYF. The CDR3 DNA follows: TGTGCCAGCAGTCGCGGGACTAGCACAGATACGCAGTATTTT.

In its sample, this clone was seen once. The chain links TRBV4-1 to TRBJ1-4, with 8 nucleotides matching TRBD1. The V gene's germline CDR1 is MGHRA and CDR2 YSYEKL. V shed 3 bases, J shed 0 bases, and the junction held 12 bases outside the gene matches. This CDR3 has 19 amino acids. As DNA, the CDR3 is TGCGCCAGCAGCCACCGTGATTGGACAGGGAGTTCAACTAATGAAAAACTGTTTTTT. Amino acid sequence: CASSHRDWTGSSTNEKLFF.

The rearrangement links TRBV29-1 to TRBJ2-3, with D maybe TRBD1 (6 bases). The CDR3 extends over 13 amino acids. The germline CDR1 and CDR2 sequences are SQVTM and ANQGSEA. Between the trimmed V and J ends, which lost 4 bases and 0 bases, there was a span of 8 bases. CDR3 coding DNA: TGCAGCGTTGGGGGGCCCAGCACAGATACGCAGTATTTT. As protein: CSVGGPSTDTQYF.

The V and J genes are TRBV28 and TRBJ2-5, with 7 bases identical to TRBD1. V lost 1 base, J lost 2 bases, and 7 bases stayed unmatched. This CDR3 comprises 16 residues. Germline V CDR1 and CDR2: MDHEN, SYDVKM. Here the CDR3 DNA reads TGTGCCAGCAGTTTATCCCATAAGGGGGCGCAAGAGACCCAGTACTTC. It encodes CASSLSHKGAQETQYF.

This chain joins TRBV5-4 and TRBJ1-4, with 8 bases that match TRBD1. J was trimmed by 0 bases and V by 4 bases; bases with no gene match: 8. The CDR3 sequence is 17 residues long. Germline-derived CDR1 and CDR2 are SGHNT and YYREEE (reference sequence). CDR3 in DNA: TGTGCCAGCAGCCACACAGGGGGTGGAGCAACTAATGAAAAACTGTTTTTT. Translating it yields CASSHTGGGATNEKLFF.

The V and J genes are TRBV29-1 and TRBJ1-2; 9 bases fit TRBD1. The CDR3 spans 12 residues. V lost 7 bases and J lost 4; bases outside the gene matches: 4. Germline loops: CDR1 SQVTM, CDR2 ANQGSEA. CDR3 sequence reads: CSGMGQGYGYTF. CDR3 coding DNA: TGCAGCGGCATGGGACAGGGCTATGGCTACACCTTC.

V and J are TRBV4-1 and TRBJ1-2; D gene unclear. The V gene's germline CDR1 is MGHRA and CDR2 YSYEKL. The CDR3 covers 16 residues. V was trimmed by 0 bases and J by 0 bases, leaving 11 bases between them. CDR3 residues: CASSQDEGRSNYGYTF. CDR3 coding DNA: TGCGCCAGCAGCCAAGATGAGGGTCGATCTAACTATGGCTACACCTTC.